The TCR beta chain described here comes from a study of shared clonotypes between healthy human individuals (dated by TCRdb to between 2020 and 2021). Regarding the research as a whole: The cohort comprised two women and a few men aged 18 to 49 years. To estimate repertoire size and how much clonotypes are shared between individuals, the study performed deep sequencing of blood TCR repertoires from a few healthy adults. Each donor's leukapheresis produced roughly between roughly 0.85 and 9 billion PBMCs. To increase sequencing depth and limit assay-specific biases, TCR repertoire library preparation and sequencing were carried out by different laboratories using diverse techniques. For each donor, CD4 naive and CD4 memory were each given three plates, CD8 naive was given two plates, and CD8 memory was given one plate.

As concerns this clone: Its antigen is still unknown. Base qualities are not recorded, but no much larger clone differs from it by a single base.

Germline trimming: 8 bases from V, 5 bases from J; junction bases outside gene matches: 4. The germline V gene (reference sequence) provides CDR1 GTSNPN and CDR2 SVGIG. The CDR3 numbers 12 residues from cysteine through phenylalanine. Only the CDR3 part of the read is kept: 36 bases, read in frame from the first base. TCR CDR3 regions were amplified from genomic DNA by multiplex PCR using the deep immunoSEQ assay. Extracted genomic DNA from each cell subset was spread evenly across all wells of several immunoSEQ 96-well plates, with each plate serving as a replicate. For sorted subsets, about 0.2 ug genomic DNA, equal to some 28,000 T cell genomes, was loaded into each replicate PCR. Purified libraries were quantified with a Qubit 3.0 fluorometer, sized on a Bioanalyzer 2100, and re-quantified with the KAPA Library Quantification kit. Each immunoSEQ 96-well plate was sequenced on its own single-read 150-cycle Illumina NextSeq 550 flow cell. The study's own analysis went as follows. Because the immunoSEQ output held only junctional sequences and lacked quality scores, the filtering could not match the filtering applied to full-length reads. To assign V/J genes and CDR3, sequences were annotated using PyIR, a Python wrapper for IgBLAST v1.9, with IMGT germline references. Reads were filtered out if the reads had weak V/J assignments (E-value above 1e-6), no CDR3, stop codons, out-of-frame junctions, or ambiguous translated residues. V3J clonotypes were defined as sequences sharing an identical inferred V gene, J gene, and CDR3 amino acid sequence. Percentage overlap between repertoires was calculated by dividing the number of shared unique clonotypes by the size of the smaller repertoire. Three approaches were used to assess repertoire richness: RTK rarefaction, the Chao1 estimator, and Recon v2.1 estimates of unobserved clonotypes. OLGA was used to compute generation probabilities for all TCRbeta clonotypes that the gDNA method yielded from a handful of donors. TCRdb holds this immuneACCESS table with in-frame rearrangements only. Some clones are missing; in checked studies, unresolved V genes explain under half, and the rest has no known cause. V, J and clone size were drawn from that table, and D and trimming were deduced from the DNA. The sample includes nearly 1 million clones, with 70% to 85% observed a single time. Of the sample, approximately 1.5% is held by the ten largest clones.

Paper-wide results and their limitations: Rarefaction of sorted-subset datasets indicated incomplete sequencing despite the large sequencing depth. Clonotypes shared by all four sorted-subset donors showed higher generation probabilities than non-shared clonotypes. When a handful of donors were compared, the shared fraction of clonotypes was roughly 5% for naive CD4, around 4% for naive CD8, more than 2% for memory CD4, and around 0.37% for memory CD8. Pairwise subsampling indicated that sequencing depth was expected to affect the degree of clonotype sharing among donors. Naive subsets generally had larger estimated clonotype richness than memory subsets did. Sampling was restricted to blood, and TCR repertoires in tissue are likely to differ from TCR repertoires in blood. Because the study included a small number of donors, the genetic and exposure-history diversity represented was limited.

The donors were healthy, HIV-negative adults who had no recently reported acute infections or vaccinations. All donors were Caucasian adults living in Nashville, Tennessee, USA. CD4+ T cells were enriched by magnetic negative selection, after which naive cells were positively selected on CD45RA and the negative fraction was taken as the memory subset. Blood was obtained by leukapheresis, after which PBMCs were separated by Ficoll-Histopaque density gradient centrifugation and cryopreserved in liquid nitrogen vapor phase. Analytical flow cytometry was used to check the purity and quantity of every magnetically sorted T cell population. Genomic DNA was isolated from each sorted fraction and quantified by UV absorbance on a Nanodrop 2000c.

The sequence was obtained from a man younger than 30 in good health. The chain is assembled from TRBV30 and TRBJ1-1; 11 junctional bases match TRBD1. Input material: memory CD4+ T cells sorted from blood. Reading the label with the study, this specimen's cell subset or site is: CD45RA-negative fraction. The bases are TGTGCCGGGGACAGGGGGGTAACTGAAGCTTTCTTT. It specifies CAGDRGVTEAFF.